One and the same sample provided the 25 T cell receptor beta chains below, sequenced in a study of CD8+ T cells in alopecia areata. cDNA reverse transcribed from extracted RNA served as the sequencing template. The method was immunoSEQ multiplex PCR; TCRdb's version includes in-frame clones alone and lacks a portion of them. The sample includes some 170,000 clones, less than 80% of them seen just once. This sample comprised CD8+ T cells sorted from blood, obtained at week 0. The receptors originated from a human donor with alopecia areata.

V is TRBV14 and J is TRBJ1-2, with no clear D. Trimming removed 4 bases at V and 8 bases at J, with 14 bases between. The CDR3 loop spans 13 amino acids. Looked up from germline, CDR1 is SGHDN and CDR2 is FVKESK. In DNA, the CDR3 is TGTGCCAGCAGCCCGACCGGCCTGAGGGGCTACACCTTC. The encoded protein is CASSPTGLRGYTF.

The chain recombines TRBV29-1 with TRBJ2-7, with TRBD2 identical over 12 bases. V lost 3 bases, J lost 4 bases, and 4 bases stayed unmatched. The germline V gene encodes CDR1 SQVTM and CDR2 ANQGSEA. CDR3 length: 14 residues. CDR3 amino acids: CSVDGLAGFYEQYF. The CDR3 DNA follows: TGCAGCGTTGACGGACTAGCGGGGTTTTACGAGCAGTACTTC.

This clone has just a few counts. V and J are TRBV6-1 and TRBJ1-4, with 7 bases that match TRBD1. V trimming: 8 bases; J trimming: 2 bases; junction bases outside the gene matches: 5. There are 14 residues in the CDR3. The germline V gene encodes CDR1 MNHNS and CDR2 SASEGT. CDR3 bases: TGTGCCAGCTGGACAGGACTTACTAATGAAAAACTGTTTTTT. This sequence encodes CASWTGLTNEKLFF.

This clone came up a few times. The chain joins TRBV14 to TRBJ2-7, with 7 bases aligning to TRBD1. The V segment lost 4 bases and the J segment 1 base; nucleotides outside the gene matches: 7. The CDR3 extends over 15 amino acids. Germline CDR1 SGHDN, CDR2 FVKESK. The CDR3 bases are TGTGCCAGCAGCCCTCACAGGGGTTCATCCTACGAGCAGTACTTC. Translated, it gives CASSPHRGSSYEQYF.

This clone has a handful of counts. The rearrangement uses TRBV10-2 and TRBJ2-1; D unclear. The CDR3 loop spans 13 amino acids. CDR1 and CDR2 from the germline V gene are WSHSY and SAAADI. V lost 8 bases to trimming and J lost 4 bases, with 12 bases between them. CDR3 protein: CASGSGGYNEQFF. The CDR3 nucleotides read TGCGCCAGCGGTTCCGGCGGTTACAATGAGCAGTTCTTC.

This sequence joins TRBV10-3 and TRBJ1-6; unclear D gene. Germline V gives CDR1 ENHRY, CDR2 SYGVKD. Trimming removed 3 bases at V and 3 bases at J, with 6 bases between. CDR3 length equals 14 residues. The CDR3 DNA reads TGTGCCATCAGTGACGGCTACTATAATTCACCCCTCCACTTT. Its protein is CAISDGYYNSPLHF.

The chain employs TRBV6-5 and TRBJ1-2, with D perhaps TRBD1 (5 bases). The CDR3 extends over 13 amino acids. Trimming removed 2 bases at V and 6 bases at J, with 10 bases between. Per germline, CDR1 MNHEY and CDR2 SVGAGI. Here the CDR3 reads CASSYGRGNGYTF. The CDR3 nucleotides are TGTGCCAGCAGTTACGGAAGGGGAAATGGCTACACCTTC.

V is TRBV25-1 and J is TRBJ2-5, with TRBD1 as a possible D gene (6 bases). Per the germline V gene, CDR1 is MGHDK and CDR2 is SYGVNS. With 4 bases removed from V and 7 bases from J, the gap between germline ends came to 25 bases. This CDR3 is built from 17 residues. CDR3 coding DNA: TGTGCCAGCAGTGCCGCGTCCCGGGACACACGGGCTTCGACCCAGTACTTC. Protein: CASSAASRDTRASTQYF.

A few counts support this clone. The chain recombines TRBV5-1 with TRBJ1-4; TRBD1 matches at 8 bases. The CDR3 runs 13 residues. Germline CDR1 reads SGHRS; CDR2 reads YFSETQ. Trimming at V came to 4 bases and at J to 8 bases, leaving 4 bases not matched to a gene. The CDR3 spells CASSRQGNEKLFF. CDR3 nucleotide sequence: TGCGCCAGCAGCCGACAGGGGAACGAAAAACTGTTTTTT.

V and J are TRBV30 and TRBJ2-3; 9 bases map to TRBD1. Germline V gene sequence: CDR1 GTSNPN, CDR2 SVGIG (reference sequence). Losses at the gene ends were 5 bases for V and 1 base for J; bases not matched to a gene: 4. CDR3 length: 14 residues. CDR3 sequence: CAWGRQGGTDTQYF. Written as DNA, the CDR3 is TGTGCCTGGGGAAGACAGGGGGGCACAGATACGCAGTATTTT.

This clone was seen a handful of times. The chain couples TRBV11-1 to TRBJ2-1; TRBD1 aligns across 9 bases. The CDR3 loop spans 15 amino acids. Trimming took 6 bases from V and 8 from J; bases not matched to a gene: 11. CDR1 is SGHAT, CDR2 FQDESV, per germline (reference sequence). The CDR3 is CASSVPGQGIHEQFF. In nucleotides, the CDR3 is TGTGCCAGCAGTGTTCCGGGACAGGGAATTCATGAGCAGTTCTTC.

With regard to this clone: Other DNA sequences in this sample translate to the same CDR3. This CDR3 reads CASSFRGGHNEQFF. CDR3 bases: TGCGCCAGCAGCTTTCGCGGGGGCCACAATGAGCAGTTCTTC. The V gene is TRBV5-1, the J gene TRBJ2-1; possible D gene TRBD2, 7 bases. The CDR3 covers 14 residues. Germline CDR1 SGHRS, CDR2 YFSETQ. Trimming left V 2 bases short and J 5 bases short, with 11 bases between.

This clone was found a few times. CDR3 sequence (DNA): TGTGCCAGCAGCTCCGTTGGGGGGGTCCTTAATGAAAAACTGTTTTTT. It is translated as CASSSVGGVLNEKLFF. The V call is TRBV7-9, the J call TRBJ1-4, with TRBD1 as a possible D gene (5 bases). V was trimmed by 4 bases and J by 4 bases, leaving 16 bases between them. The germline V gene has CDR1 SEHNR and CDR2 FQNEAQ (reference sequence). The CDR3 length is 16 residues. The complete variable domain, with remaining parts taken from reference TRBV7-9 and TRBJ1-4, reads DTGVSQNPRHKITKRGQNVTFRCDPISEHNRLYWYRQTLGQGPEFLTYFQNEAQLEKSRLLSDRFSAERPKGSFSTLEIQRTEQGDSAMYLCASSSVGGVLNEKLFFGSGTQLSVL.

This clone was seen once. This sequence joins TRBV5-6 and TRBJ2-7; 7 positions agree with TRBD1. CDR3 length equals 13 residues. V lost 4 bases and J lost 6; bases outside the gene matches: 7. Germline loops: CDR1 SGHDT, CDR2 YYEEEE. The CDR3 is CASSPGTVREQYF. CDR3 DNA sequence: TGTGCCAGCAGCCCAGGGACAGTGCGCGAGCAGTACTTC.

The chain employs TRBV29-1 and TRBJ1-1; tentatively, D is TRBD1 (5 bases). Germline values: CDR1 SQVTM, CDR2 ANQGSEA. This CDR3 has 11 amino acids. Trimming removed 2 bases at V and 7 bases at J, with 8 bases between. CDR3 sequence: CSVESGGEAFF. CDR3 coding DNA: TGCAGCGTTGAAAGCGGGGGTGAAGCTTTCTTT.

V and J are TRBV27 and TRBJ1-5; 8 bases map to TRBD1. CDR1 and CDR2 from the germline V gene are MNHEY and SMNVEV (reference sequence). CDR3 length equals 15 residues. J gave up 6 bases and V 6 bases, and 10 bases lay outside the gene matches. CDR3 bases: TGTGCCAGCAGCGGAAACAGGGGGGTGACTCAGCCCCAGCATTTT. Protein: CASSGNRGVTQPQHF.

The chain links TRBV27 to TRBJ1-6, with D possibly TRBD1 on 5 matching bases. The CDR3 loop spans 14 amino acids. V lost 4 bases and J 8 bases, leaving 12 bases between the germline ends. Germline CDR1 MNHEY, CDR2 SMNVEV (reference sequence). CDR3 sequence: CASSYPGGHSPLHF. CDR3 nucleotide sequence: TGTGCCAGCAGTTATCCGGGGGGACATTCACCCCTCCACTTT.

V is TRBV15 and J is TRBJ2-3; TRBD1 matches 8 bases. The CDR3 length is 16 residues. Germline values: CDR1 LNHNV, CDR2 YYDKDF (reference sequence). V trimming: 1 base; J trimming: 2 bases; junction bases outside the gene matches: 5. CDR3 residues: CATSRGTGRHTDTQYF. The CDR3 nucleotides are TGTGCCACCAGCAGAGGGACAGGGAGACACACAGATACGCAGTATTTT.

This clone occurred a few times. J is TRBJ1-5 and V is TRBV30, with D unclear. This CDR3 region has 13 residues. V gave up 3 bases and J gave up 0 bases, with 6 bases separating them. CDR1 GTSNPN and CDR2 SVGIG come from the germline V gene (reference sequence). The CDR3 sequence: CAWSLYSNQPQHF. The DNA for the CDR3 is TGTGCCTGGAGCTTATATAGCAATCAGCCCCAGCATTTT.

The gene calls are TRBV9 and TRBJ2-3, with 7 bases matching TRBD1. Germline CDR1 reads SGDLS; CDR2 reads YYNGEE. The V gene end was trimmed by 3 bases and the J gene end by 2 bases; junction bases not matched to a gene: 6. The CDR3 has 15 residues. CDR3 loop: CASSAGTAYTDTQYF. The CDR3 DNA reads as TGTGCCAGCAGCGCCGGGACAGCTTACACAGATACGCAGTATTTT.

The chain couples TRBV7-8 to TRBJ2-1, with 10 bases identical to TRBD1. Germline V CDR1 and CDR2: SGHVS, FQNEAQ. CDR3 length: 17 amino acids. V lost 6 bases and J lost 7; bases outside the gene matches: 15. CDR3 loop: CASSFSAGTGVLNEQFF. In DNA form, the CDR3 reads TGTGCCAGCAGTTTCTCTGCAGGGACAGGGGTCCTGAATGAGCAGTTCTTC.

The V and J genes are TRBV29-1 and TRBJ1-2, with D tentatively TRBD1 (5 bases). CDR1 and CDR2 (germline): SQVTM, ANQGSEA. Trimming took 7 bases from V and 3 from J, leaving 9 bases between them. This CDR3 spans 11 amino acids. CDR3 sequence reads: CSGGGDYGYTF. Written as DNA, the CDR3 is TGCAGCGGTGGGGGGGACTATGGCTACACCTTC.

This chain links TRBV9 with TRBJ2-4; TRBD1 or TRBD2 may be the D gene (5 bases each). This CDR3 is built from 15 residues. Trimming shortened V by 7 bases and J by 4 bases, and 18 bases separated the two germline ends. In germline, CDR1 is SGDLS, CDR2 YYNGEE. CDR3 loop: CASGASGREKNIQYF. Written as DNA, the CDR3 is TGTGCCAGCGGGGCCTCCGGCAGGGAGAAAAACATTCAGTACTTC.

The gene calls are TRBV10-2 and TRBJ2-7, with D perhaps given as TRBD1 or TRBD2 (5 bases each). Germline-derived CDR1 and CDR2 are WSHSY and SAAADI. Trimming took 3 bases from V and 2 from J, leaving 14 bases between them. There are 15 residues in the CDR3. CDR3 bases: TGCGCCAGCAGTGATACGGGGACCTCCACCTACGAGCAGTACTTC. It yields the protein CASSDTGTSTYEQYF.

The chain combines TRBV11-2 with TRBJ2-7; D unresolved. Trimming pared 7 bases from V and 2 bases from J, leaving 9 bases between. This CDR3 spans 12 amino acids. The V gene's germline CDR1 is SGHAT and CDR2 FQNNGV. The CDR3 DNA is TGTGCCAGCACCATAACCGCCTACGAGCAGTACTTC. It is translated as CASTITAYEQYF.